These T cell receptor beta chains were read from a single sample in a study of vaccination and CD4 T cells after COVID-19. Antigen specificity for these receptors is unknown. In TCRdb, the PCR reads were re-called with MiXCR into one record per CDR3 protein. Here the sample spans 9,500 to 15,000 distinct CDR3 sequences, 60% being singletons. What was sequenced was CD4+ T cells from blood, cultured in vitro. Receptors were obtained from a human donor who had recovered from COVID-19. The CDR3 runs from the conserved cysteine through the conserved F or W. The order of the fields is D gene, V gene, clone size, J gene, CDR3 protein, CDR3 DNA. D genes are given only for firm matches. The listing skips clone size in some rows; elsewhere it reads once, few, many or a size class.

>-|TRBV7-6|once|TRBJ2-5
CASSDTQVETQYF
TGTGCCAGCAGCGATACACAGGTGGAGACCCAGTACTTC
>-|TRBV27|-|TRBJ1-6
CASSPYDSNNSPLHF
TGTGCCAGCAGTCCGTATGACAGCAATAATTCACCCCTCCACTTT
>-|TRBV7-9|-|TRBJ2-1
CASSARLGNNEQFF
TGTGCCAGCAGCGCCCGACTAGGGAACAATGAGCAGTTCTTC
>-|TRBV4-2|-|TRBJ1-1
CASSQDRVNTEAFF
TGTGCCAGCAGCCAAGACAGGGTGAACACTGAAGCTTTCTTT
>-|TRBV5-4|-|TRBJ2-7
CASSSNRGGEQYF
TGTGCCAGCAGTTCCAACAGGGGAGGCGAGCAGTACTTC
>TRBD2|TRBV6-5|-|TRBJ2-2
CASSYVPGGAGELFF
TGTGCCAGCAGTTACGTCCCGGGAGGGGCCGGGGAGCTGTTTTTT
>-|TRBV20-1|-|TRBJ2-5
CSAPISKTALQETQYF
TGCAGTGCCCCTATCTCGAAGACAGCACTCCAAGAGACCCAGTACTTC
>-|TRBV20-1|-|TRBJ2-5
CSATPTGDQETQYF
TGCAGTGCCACACCGACAGGTGACCAAGAGACCCAGTACTTC
>TRBD2|TRBV20-1|-|TRBJ2-7
CSASSGSSYEQYF
TGCAGTGCTAGCAGCGGGAGCTCCTACGAGCAGTACTTC
>TRBD2|TRBV7-9|-|TRBJ2-1
CASRDVGLGPYNEQFF
TGTGCCAGCAGAGACGTCGGACTAGGACCTTACAATGAGCAGTTCTTC
>-|TRBV11-1|few|TRBJ2-3
CASSLDFAYDTQYF
TGTGCCAGCAGCTTAGATTTCGCCTATGATACGCAGTATTTT
>-|TRBV18|-|TRBJ1-3
CASSPQSNRANTIYF
TGTGCCAGCTCACCACAGAGCAACAGGGCTAACACCATATATTTT
>-|TRBV5-1|-|TRBJ2-2
CASSSGTKGGELFF
TGCGCCAGCAGCTCGGGGACCAAAGGGGGGGAGCTGTTTTTT
>-|TRBV25-1|-|TRBJ2-2
CASSEYFQAGELFF
TGTGCCAGCAGTGAATATTTCCAGGCCGGGGAGCTGTTTTTT
>-|TRBV2|-|TRBJ1-5
CASSELVNSRDIRPQHF
TGTGCCAGCAGTGAATTAGTAAACAGTCGTGACATTAGGCCCCAGCATTTT
>-|TRBV6-1|few|TRBJ1-6
CASRDYSPLHF
TGTGCCAGCAGGGATTATTCACCCCTCCACTTT
>-|TRBV6-4|-|TRBJ2-2
CASSMTQRTGELFF
TGTGCCAGCAGTATGACACAACGCACCGGGGAGCTGTTTTTT
>-|TRBV2|-|TRBJ2-1
CASSDDLATRTWGFF
TGTGCCAGCAGTGACGATTTAGCGACCAGAACTTGGGGGTTCTTC
>-|TRBV20-1|-|TRBJ1-4
CSAPPERVNEKLFF
TGCAGTGCTCCCCCAGAGAGGGTGAATGAAAAACTGTTTTTT
>TRBD2|TRBV7-2|-|TRBJ2-5
CASSISGTSGETQYF
TGTGCCAGCAGCATATCCGGGACTAGCGGAGAGACCCAGTACTTC
>-|TRBV10-1|-|TRBJ2-3
CASSETGRETTQYF
TGCGCCAGCAGTGAGACTGGACGGGAAACGACGCAGTATTTT
>TRBD1|TRBV18|-|TRBJ2-5
CASSPEVGQGKTQYF
TGTGCCAGCTCACCAGAGGTGGGACAGGGCAAGACCCAGTACTTC
>TRBD2|TRBV27|-|TRBJ2-2
CASSQAGRITGELFF
TGTGCCAGCAGTCAAGCGGGAAGGATTACCGGGGAGCTGTTTTTT
>TRBD2|TRBV20-1|few|TRBJ2-2
CSARDLREGPGGTGELFF
TGCAGTGCTAGAGATCTGCGGGAGGGCCCCGGCGGCACCGGGGAGCTGTTTTTT
>-|TRBV7-9|-|TRBJ2-3
CASSLAGVSDTQYF
TGTGCCAGCAGCTTAGCGGGAGTCTCAGATACGCAGTATTTT
>TRBD2|TRBV19|-|TRBJ2-3
CASTSGGGPDTQYF
TGTGCCAGTACCTCGGGGGGGGGCCCAGATACGCAGTATTTT
>-|TRBV6-1|-|TRBJ2-5
CASTPGGGETQYF
TGTGCCAGCACCCCAGGGGGGGGAGAGACCCAGTACTTC
>-|TRBV20-1|few|TRBJ2-5
CSAYQETQYF
TGCAGTGCGTATCAAGAGACCCAGTACTTC
>-|TRBV6-1|-|TRBJ2-1
CASREGLSPNEQFF
TGTGCCAGCAGGGAGGGACTTTCCCCCAATGAGCAGTTCTTC
>TRBD1|TRBV28|-|TRBJ1-4
CASSGQVGSNEKLFF
TGTGCCAGCAGTGGACAGGTCGGAAGTAATGAAAAACTGTTTTTT
>-|TRBV7-2|-|TRBJ1-1
CASSLDRVGAEAFF
TGTGCCAGCAGCTTAGACAGGGTAGGCGCTGAAGCTTTCTTT
>-|TRBV5-1|-|TRBJ1-5
CASSEQGNYGYTFGSGTQNQPQHF
-
>TRBD1|TRBV2|-|TRBJ1-5
CASSLQGLSQPQHF
TGTGCCAGCAGTTTACAGGGGCTCTCTCAGCCCCAGCATTTT
>-|TRBV2|few|TRBJ1-5
CASNKGREGQPQHF
TGTGCCAGCAATAAGGGGCGAGAAGGGCAGCCCCAGCATTTT
>-|TRBV3-1|-|TRBJ1-1
CASSLQQGLAFF
TGTGCCAGCAGCCTCCAGCAGGGGCTGGCTTTCTTT
>-|TRBV6-2/TRBV6-3|-|TRBJ2-5
CASRSGSETQYF
TGTGCCAGCAGAAGCGGGTCAGAGACCCAGTACTTC
>-|TRBV12-3/TRBV12-4|-|TRBJ2-5
CASSRDRTETQYF
TGTGCCAGCAGTCGAGACAGGACGGAGACCCAGTACTTC
>-|TRBV5-1|-|TRBJ2-5
CASSFGISTETQYF
TGCGCCAGCAGCTTCGGGATCTCCACAGAGACCCAGTACTTC